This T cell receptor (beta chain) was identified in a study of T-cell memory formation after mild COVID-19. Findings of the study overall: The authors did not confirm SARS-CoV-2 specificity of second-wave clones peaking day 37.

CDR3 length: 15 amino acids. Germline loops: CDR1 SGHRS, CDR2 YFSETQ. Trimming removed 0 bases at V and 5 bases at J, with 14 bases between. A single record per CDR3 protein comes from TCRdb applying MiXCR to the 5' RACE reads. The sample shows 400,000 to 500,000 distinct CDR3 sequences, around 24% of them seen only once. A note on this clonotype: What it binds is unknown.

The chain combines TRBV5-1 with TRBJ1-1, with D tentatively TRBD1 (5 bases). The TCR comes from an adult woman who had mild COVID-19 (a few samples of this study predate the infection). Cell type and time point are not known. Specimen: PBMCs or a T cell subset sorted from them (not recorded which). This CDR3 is CASSLETGTLTEAFF. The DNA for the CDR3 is TGCGCCAGCAGCTTGGAGACCGGGACGTTGACTGAAGCTTTCTTT.